A single sample is the source of the 5 T cell receptor beta chains below, sequenced in a study of T cells in Graves' hyperthyroidism and ophthalmopathy. What was amplified from RNA transcripts were TCR beta CDR3 regions. Initially, a first-round RT-PCR of the TCR CDR3 employed the HTBI primer set. TCRdb called the multiplex PCR reads again in MiXCR, with one record for every CDR3 protein. The repertoire includes about 200,000 distinct CDR3 sequences, approximately 17% of them detected once, and under 65% sits in the top ten. The specimen sequenced was blood. These receptor sequences come from a man in his forties or fifties with Graves' hyperthyroidism.

This clonotype appeared many times. The chain combines TRBV6-4 with TRBJ2-1, with TRBD1 matching over 9 bases. Trimming cost V 5 bases and J 0 bases; bases outside gene matches: 5. CDR1 is MRHNA and CDR2 is SNTAGT in the germline V gene. There are 16 residues in the CDR3. The CDR3: CASSPTDRGSYNEQFF. The CDR3 nucleotides are TGTGCCAGCAGTCCGACGGACAGGGGCTCCTACAATGAGCAGTTCTTC.

In its sample, this clonotype was seen many times. This chain connects TRBV6-1 to TRBJ2-1, with TRBD2 identical over 11 bases. J gave up 4 bases and V 5 bases, and 4 bases lay outside the gene matches. CDR1 is MNHNS, CDR2 SASEGT, per germline. The CDR3 runs to 15 residues. CDR3 nucleotides: TGTGCCAGCAGTCCAAGACTAGCGGGGTACAATGAGCAGTTCTTC. Its translation is CASSPRLAGYNEQFF.

The table lists this clonotype with many counts. V usage is TRBV7-3 and J usage is TRBJ1-1; no reliable D call. Germline V gene lookup returns CDR1 SGHTA and CDR2 FQGTGA. The CDR3 loop spans 14 amino acids. The V end was cut by 0 bases, the J end by 1 base, with 6 bases between. The CDR3 is CASSLTATNTEAFF. CDR3 nucleotides: TGTGCCAGCAGCTTAACAGCCACGAACACTGAAGCTTTCTTT.

V gene TRBV6-2 or TRBV6-3 combines with J gene TRBJ2-3; 12 bases are a match to TRBD2. J lost 9 bases, V lost 2 bases, and 3 bases had no gene match. The germline V gene encodes CDR1 MNHEY and CDR2 SVGEGT. The CDR3 has 14 amino acids. Here the CDR3 reads CASSYGLAGPTQYF. CDR3 DNA: TGTGCCAGCAGTTACGGACTAGCGGGGCCAACGCAGTATTTT.

The table lists this clonotype with a count of one. This sequence joins TRBV15 and TRBJ2-3; D gene uncertain. Germline CDR1 reads LNHNV; CDR2 reads YYDKDF (reference sequence). V lost 0 bases, J lost 7 bases, and 5 bases lay in between. The length of the CDR3 is 12 residues. The CDR3: CATSREGYTQYF. CDR3 DNA sequence: TGTGCCACCAGCAGAGAAGGGTATACGCAGTATTTT.